This T cell receptor beta chain was captured by sequencing in a study of control samples from healthy donors and cancer patients. A few counts support this clone. This table comes from immunoSEQ multiplex PCR, and its TCRdb copy is limited to in-frame clones, with some not included. Among more than 100,000 clones listed, under 95% were seen once. Germline V gives CDR1 SNHLY, CDR2 FYNNEI. J gave up 5 bases and V 6 bases, and 15 bases lay outside the gene matches. This CDR3 has 16 amino acids. This TCR came from a man aged 18 to 30 in good health. The chain is built from TRBV2 and TRBJ1-1; 7 bases fit TRBD1. The sample was blood. The CDR3 sequence: CASRPLDRARGTEAFF. CDR3 sequence (DNA): TGTGCCAGCAGGCCTTTAGACAGGGCCCGAGGGACTGAAGCTTTCTTT.